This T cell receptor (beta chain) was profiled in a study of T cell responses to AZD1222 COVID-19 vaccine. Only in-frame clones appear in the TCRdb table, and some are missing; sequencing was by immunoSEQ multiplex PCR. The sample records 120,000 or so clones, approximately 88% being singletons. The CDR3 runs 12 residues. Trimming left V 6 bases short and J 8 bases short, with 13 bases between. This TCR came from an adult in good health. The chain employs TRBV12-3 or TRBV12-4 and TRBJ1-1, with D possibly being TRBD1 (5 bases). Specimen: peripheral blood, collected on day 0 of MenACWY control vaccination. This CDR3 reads CASSRFGGEAFF. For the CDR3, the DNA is TGTGCCAGCAGCAGATTTGGGGGAGAAGCTTTCTTT.